The entry below gives a single T cell receptor beta chain sequence along with its context. Since a much larger clone is just one base distant, this may be a read error. The sample belongs to a study of T cells after yellow fever vaccination. Looking at the study overall: Low-cell-number fractions underwent preparation using SMART-Seq v4 Ultra Low Input.

A single record per CDR3 protein comes from TCRdb applying MiXCR to the 5' RACE reads. The sample lists 50,000 or so distinct CDR3 sequences, 7.4% occurring once. CDR1 and CDR2 (germline): KGHDR, SFDVKD. The CDR3 consists of 16 residues. V is TRBV24-1 and J is TRBJ2-2; 8 bases fit TRBD1. This TCR was recovered from a young man who received the YFV17D yellow fever vaccine. Sample: CD8+ T cells sorted from PBMCs, taken roughly 15 days after the first yellow fever vaccination. The CDR3 DNA is TGTGTCACCAGTGATAGAGACAGGGGCCCGTCCCTGGAGCTGTTTTTT. Translating it yields CVTSDRDRGPSLELFF.